The 6 T cell receptor beta chains listed next were all sequenced from one sample in a study of T-cell reconstitution after alpha-beta-depleted transplantation in children. Molecular barcoding with unique molecular identifiers was used for the TCRbeta library. TCRdb reanalysed the PCR reads using MiXCR and keeps one entry per CDR3 protein. The profile shows roughly 350,000 distinct CDR3 sequences, under 13% of them singletons. Sequences were derived from PBMCs from the stem cell graft donor, sampled from the stem cell graft. The receptors stem from a human donor who donated a stem cell graft to a child with acute lymphoblastic leukemia.

The rearrangement joins TRBV20-1 to TRBJ2-1; D gene ambiguous. Germline V gene data show CDR1 as DFQATT and CDR2 as SNEGSKA (reference sequence). The ends were cut back, 6 bases at V and 1 base at J, with 7 bases in the middle. The CDR3 loop spans 12 amino acids. CDR3 protein: CSASRSYNEQFF. CDR3 nucleotide sequence: TGCAGTGCCAGCAGGTCCTACAATGAGCAGTTCTTC.

In its sample, this clonotype was seen many times. This CDR3 reads CASSFRDRVSPLHF. CDR3 DNA sequence: TGTGCCAGCAGCTTCCGGGACAGGGTTTCACCCCTCCACTTT. The V gene is TRBV11-2, the J gene TRBJ1-6; 9 positions match TRBD1. CDR1 and CDR2 (germline): SGHAT, FQNNGV. The CDR3 length is 14 residues. V gave up 3 bases and J gave up 9 bases; unmatched junction bases: 3.

This chain connects TRBV21-1 to TRBJ2-5; TRBD2 reflects the table's D call only, with no check against the DNA. TRBV21-1 constitutes a pseudogene. The CDR3 extends over 15 amino acids. The CDR3 loop is CASKEVGVPKETQYF. In nucleotides, the CDR3 is TGTGCCAGCAAGGAGGTCGGGGTTCCTAAAGAGACCCAGTACTTC.

This clonotype was seen at least ten times. V and J are TRBV5-1 and TRBJ2-1; 15 positions match TRBD2. Germline V gene data show CDR1 as SGHRS and CDR2 as YFSETQ. V lost 4 bases to trimming and J lost 8 bases; unmatched junction nucleotides: 10. The CDR3 length is 17 residues. The CDR3 nucleotides read TGCGCCAGCAGCACCGGACTAGCGGGAGGGCCTTCCGATGAGCAGTTCTTC. It translates to CASSTGLAGGPSDEQFF.

This clonotype was observed at least ten times. The V call is TRBV5-1, the J call TRBJ2-5; D is undetermined. CDR1 is SGHRS and CDR2 is YFSETQ in the germline V gene. CDR3 size: 12 residues. Trimming removed 2 bases from V and 13 bases from J, with 15 bases in between. The CDR3 loop reads CASSFDPLLRYF. CDR3 in DNA: TGCGCCAGCAGCTTCGATCCCCTTTTACGGTACTTC.

V is TRBV20-1 and J is TRBJ1-5, with D uncertain. Looked up from germline, CDR1 is DFQATT and CDR2 is SNEGSKA (reference sequence). The CDR3 totals 14 residues. V was shortened by 7 bases and J by 4 bases, with 17 bases between the two germline ends. The CDR3 here is CSGKMRGTNQPQHF. For the CDR3, the DNA is TGCAGTGGAAAAATGAGAGGAACGAATCAGCCCCAGCATTTT.